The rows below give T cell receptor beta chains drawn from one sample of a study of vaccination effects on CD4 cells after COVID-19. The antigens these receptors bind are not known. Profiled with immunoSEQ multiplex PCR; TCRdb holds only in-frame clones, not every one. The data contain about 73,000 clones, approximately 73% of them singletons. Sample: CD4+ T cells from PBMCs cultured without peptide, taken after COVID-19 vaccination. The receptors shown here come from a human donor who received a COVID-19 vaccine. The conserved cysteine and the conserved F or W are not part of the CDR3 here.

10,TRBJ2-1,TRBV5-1,ASSLEGNEQF
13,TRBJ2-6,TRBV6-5,ASSPTVSGANVLT
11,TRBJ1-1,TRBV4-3,ASSKGTNTEAF
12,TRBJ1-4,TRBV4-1,ASSPTGRNEKLF
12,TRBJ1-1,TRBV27,ASTIRGGSTEAF
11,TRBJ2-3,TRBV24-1,ASQGQGSDTQY
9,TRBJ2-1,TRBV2,ATSLGDGKF
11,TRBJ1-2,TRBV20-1,SASLGQGYGYT
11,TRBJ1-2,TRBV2,ASRTGGNYGYT
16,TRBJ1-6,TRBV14,ASSQESIGQAPGSPLH
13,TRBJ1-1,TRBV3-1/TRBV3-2,ASSPVLTVNTEAF
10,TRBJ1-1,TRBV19,ASTGPKLRAF
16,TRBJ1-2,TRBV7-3,ASSLWGASGQGADGYT
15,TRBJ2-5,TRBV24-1,ATSDLHRRGGQETQY
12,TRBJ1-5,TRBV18,ASSPSSQDQPQH
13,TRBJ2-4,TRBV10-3,ATRHGIAGANIQY
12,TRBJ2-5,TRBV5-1,ASSSSPGQETQY
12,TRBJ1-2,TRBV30,AGAIRDRGYGYT
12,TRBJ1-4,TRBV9,ASSTPGSTEKLF
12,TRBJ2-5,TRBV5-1,ASSLVLGEETQY
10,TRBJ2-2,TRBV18,ASSHPFGELF
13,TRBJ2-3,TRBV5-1,ASSGGTGQADTQY
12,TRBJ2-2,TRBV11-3,ASSLGRITGELF
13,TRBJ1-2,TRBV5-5,ASSLNYRTGNGYT
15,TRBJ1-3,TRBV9,ASSASGGVRSGNTIY
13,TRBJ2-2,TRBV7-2,ASSSDGQPTGELF
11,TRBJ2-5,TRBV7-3,ASSTRRGETQY
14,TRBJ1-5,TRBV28,ASIPYGTGGNQPQH
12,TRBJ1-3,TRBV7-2,ASSLGRTGNTIY
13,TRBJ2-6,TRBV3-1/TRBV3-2,ASSLRYSGANVLT
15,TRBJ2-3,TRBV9,ASSKTGTPLEGDTQY
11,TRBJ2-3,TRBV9,ASNLDPADTQY